Sequencing of this T cell receptor (beta chain) was carried out in a study of naive and memory T cell subsets. The library had UMIs added by 3' ligation of an oligonucleotide to TCR cDNA. Whole-blood samples were around 2.5 ml of peripheral blood from healthy adult volunteers. Reverse transcription used DNase-treated unsorted total RNA, aiming for roughly 1 to 1000 ng. This clonotype was seen a handful of times. As yet, its antigen is unknown. Four PCR rounds used nested alpha and beta constant region primers plus the SP2 primer. Blood and skin TCR RNA was reverse transcribed with alpha and beta constant primers. A single record per CDR3 protein comes from TCRdb applying MiXCR to the 5' RACE reads. The sample has 56,000 or so distinct CDR3 sequences, under 10% seen once; the top ten hold more than 7.5%. This CDR3 is 17 amino acids long. Germline CDR1 is MNHEY and CDR2 is SVGEGT. J gave up 0 bases and V 2 bases, and 6 bases lay outside the gene matches.

General observations from the study: TCR transcript changes with activation or differentiation may affect this RNA method.

This rearrangement joins TRBV6-2 or TRBV6-3 to TRBJ2-3; 9 bases are shared with TRBD2. This TCR was sampled from a female donor in good health. CDR3 sequence (DNA): TGTGCCAGCAGTTACGCTAGCGGGGACCCTAGCACAGATACGCAGTATTTT. Its translation is CASSYASGDPSTDTQYF.